Listed below are T cell receptor beta chains from one sample, sequenced in a study of OX40 agonist ivuxolimab in advanced cancers. Measured with immunoSEQ multiplex PCR; TCRdb has only the in-frame clones, and not every one. This table holds tens of thousands of clones, 80% to 85% found once. Here the sequenced sample was CD4+ or CD8+ T cells sorted from blood, taken in a trial of the OX40 agonist ivuxolimab. The receptors derive from an adult with an advanced solid tumor such as melanoma, head and neck, liver or kidney cancer. Each CDR3 is given with its conserved first and last residue. The D gene is left open where the match is weak. A clone size is listed for some rows: how often the clone was seen (once, few, many), or a class if it is expanded.

TRBJ1-6	-	TRBV7-2	-	TGTGCCAGCGGGGCCTATAATTCACCCCTCCACTTT	CASGAYNSPLHF
TRBJ2-7	-	TRBV7-3	-	TGTGCCAGCAGCTTAGCCCGGTACGAGCAGTACTTC	CASSLARYEQYF
TRBJ2-1	-	TRBV7-2	-	TGTGCCAGCAGCAAGCTCAGGGTCGATGAGCAGTTCTTC	CASSKLRVDEQFF
TRBJ2-3	-	TRBV9	TRBD2	TGTGCCAGCAGCGTAGGGCTAGCGGGTACTGGGGATACGCAGTATTTT	CASSVGLAGTGDTQYF
TRBJ2-5	-	TRBV19	-	TGTGCCAGTAGTATAGCGGAGACCCAGTACTTC	CASSIAETQYF
TRBJ2-1	-	TRBV27	-	TGTGCCAGCAGTTTTGGACTGCAGTACAATGAGCAGTTCTTC	CASSFGLQYNEQFF
TRBJ1-4	-	TRBV29-1	-	TGCAGTGCCGGGTCCTTCAATGAAAAACTGTTTTTT	CSAGSFNEKLFF
TRBJ2-3	-	TRBV4-3	-	TGCGCCAGCAGCCAAGTTGTCCAGCGGCCGCCGAATACGCAGTATTTT	CASSQVVQRPPNTQYF
TRBJ1-2	-	TRBV5-4	-	TGTGCCAGCAGCAGCATACAGGGAAGCTACACCTTC	CASSSIQGSYTF
TRBJ2-7	-	TRBV7-2	-	TGTGCCAGCAGGCGACGGGCAGGCGACTCCTACGAGCAGTACTTC	CASRRRAGDSYEQYF
TRBJ2-2	-	TRBV21-1	-	TGTGCCAGCAGCGGACGGGACAGGCCCAACGCAACGAACACCGGGAAGCTGTTTTTT	CASSGRDRPNATNTGKLFF
TRBJ1-2	-	TRBV6-1	-	TGTGCCAGCAGAGTTCCGGGGGGCGGTCGTTATGGCTACACCTTC	CASRVPGGGRYGYTF
TRBJ2-1	-	TRBV4-3	-	TGCGCCAGCAGCAACCAACGCGGAGCGCCCGGCAATGAGCAGTTCTTC	CASSNQRGAPGNEQFF
TRBJ2-3	few	TRBV12-5	TRBD2	TGTGCTAGTGGTTCCGGGGGGGGAAGGTCGGATACGCAGTATTTT	CASGSGGGRSDTQYF
TRBJ2-1	-	TRBV7-2	TRBD2	TGTGCCAGCAGCTCCTTGAGCGGGGGGTCCTACAATGAGCAGTTCTTC	CASSSLSGGSYNEQFF
TRBJ1-5	-	TRBV7-9	-	TGTGCCAGCAGCCTCCGGGACTCCAAGGGGCAGCCCCAGCATTTT	CASSLRDSKGQPQHF
TRBJ2-7	-	TRBV27	-	TGTGCCAGCAGTATATCGACTGGTGCCTACGAGCAGTACTTC	CASSISTGAYEQYF
TRBJ2-3	once	TRBV2	TRBD2	TGTGCCAGCAGTGGGCGGGGGGCCTCAGATACGCAGTATTTT	CASSGRGASDTQYF
TRBJ2-3	-	TRBV5-1	-	TGCGCCAGCAGCTTGGCCACACTAGCTACAGATACGCAGTATTTT	CASSLATLATDTQYF
TRBJ2-4	-	TRBV7-2	-	TGTGCCAGCAGCCCGCAATCGGGAAGTGGTAACATTCAGTACTTC	CASSPQSGSGNIQYF
TRBJ2-7	-	TRBV15	-	TGTGCCACCAGCAGTGGGGTTAGGAGCTCCTACGAGCAGTACTTC	CATSSGVRSSYEQYF
TRBJ1-2	once	TRBV5-1	-	TGCGCCAGCAGCTTGGAGGACAACTATGGCTACACCTTC	CASSLEDNYGYTF
TRBJ1-2	once	TRBV5-4	-	TGTGCCAGCAGCTTGGGACAGTTGTTAAGCTATGGCTACACCTTC	CASSLGQLLSYGYTF
TRBJ2-5	-	TRBV7-2	-	TGTGCCAGCAGCTTAGAGACGGAGACCCAGTACTTC	CASSLETETQYF
TRBJ2-2	few	TRBV11-3	-	TGTGCCAGCAGCCCTAACACCGGGGAGCTGTTTTTT	CASSPNTGELFF
TRBJ2-2	-	TRBV5-1	-	TGCGCCAGCAGCTTTACCCACACCGGGGAGCTGTTTTTT	CASSFTHTGELFF
TRBJ1-1	few	TRBV7-6	-	TGTGCCAGCAGCCAGGACTTGAACACTGAAGCTTTCTTT	CASSQDLNTEAFF
TRBJ2-5	once	TRBV5-4	-	TGTGCCAGCAGCTTCATGTTAGCACAGGAGACCCAGTACTTC	CASSFMLAQETQYF
TRBJ2-7	-	TRBV5-5	-	TGTGCCAGCAGCCTGGAAGGGGACACGAGCTCCTACGAGCAGTACTTC	CASSLEGDTSSYEQYF
TRBJ1-1	-	TRBV7-9	-	TGTGCCAGCAGCTTAGCGCTCCAGGGGTCCACTGAAGCTTTCTTT	CASSLALQGSTEAFF
TRBJ1-1	-	TRBV19	-	TGTGCCAGTAGTATAGGGGCCAGGTCGAACACTGAAGCTTTCTTT	CASSIGARSNTEAFF
TRBJ2-5	-	TRBV9	TRBD2	TGTGCCAGCAGCCCCCTAGCGGGGGGAATCGAGACCCAGTACTTC	CASSPLAGGIETQYF
TRBJ2-7	-	TRBV4-2	TRBD2	TGTGCCAGCAGCCAAGACCCCTTGGGTTATCGGGGGGGTACCTACGAGCAGTACTTC	CASSQDPLGYRGGTYEQYF
TRBJ1-2	-	TRBV7-2	-	TGTGCCAGCAGCTCTCGGGGAGAGTATGGCTACACCTTC	CASSSRGEYGYTF
TRBJ2-1	-	TRBV7-9	-	TGTGCCAGCAGCTTAGCCTGGGGGGAGAATGAGCAGTTCTTC	CASSLAWGENEQFF